The 18 T cell receptor beta chains listed next were all sequenced from one sample in a study of cytomegalovirus exposure and HLA in healthy donors. PCR used 60 Vbeta primers and 13 Jbeta primers. Sequencing was performed with immunoSEQ multiplex PCR; in TCRdb, only in-frame clones are kept and a portion is missing. The sample lists about 200,000 clones; 65% to 90% were seen once. The sample taken for sequencing was PBMCs. These TCRs come from a woman aged 50 to 60 in good health and CMV-seronegative.

The rearrangement joins TRBV30 to TRBJ1-5; D gene ambiguous. The CDR3 contains 13 residues. The germline V and J ends were trimmed by 3 bases and 6 bases, with 12 bases remaining between them. Looked up from germline, CDR1 is GTSNPN and CDR2 is SVGIG (reference sequence). CDR3 loop: CAWSRPGPQPQHF. CDR3 nucleotide sequence: TGTGCCTGGAGCCGTCCAGGCCCTCAGCCCCAGCATTTT.

The chain has TRBV6-5 and TRBJ2-1; TRBD1 aligns across 12 bases. CDR3 length: 15 amino acids. Germline trimming cut 6 bases from V and 9 bases from J; bases unmatched to any gene: 9. Germline CDR1 MNHEY, CDR2 SVGAGI. The CDR3 loop is CASRSPGQGAGEQFF. CDR3 DNA: TGTGCCAGCAGATCTCCGGGACAGGGGGCCGGTGAGCAGTTCTTC.

This chain connects TRBV11-2 to TRBJ2-7; 8 positions agree with TRBD1. The germline V gene has CDR1 SGHAT and CDR2 FQNNGV. V dropped 1 base and J dropped 1; count of bases not matched to a gene: 3. The CDR3 is made up of 15 amino acids. This CDR3 reads CASSLVQGASYEQYF. The CDR3 DNA reads as TGTGCCAGCAGCTTAGTGCAGGGGGCATCCTACGAGCAGTACTTC.

The V and J genes are TRBV5-6 and TRBJ2-5; tentatively, D is TRBD1 (6 bases). Near its end, the DNA agrees better with TRBJ2-7, so the J call may be wrong. Germline loops: CDR1 SGHDT, CDR2 YYEEEE. The CDR3 contains 14 residues. The CDR3: CASSLATGSDEQYF. The CDR3, as DNA: TGTGCCAGCAGCTTGGCCACAGGGTCGGACGAGCAGTACTTC.

This clone was seen once. J is TRBJ2-6 and V is TRBV5-1, with no clear D. With 5 bases removed from V and 0 bases from J, the gap between germline ends came to 6 bases. Germline CDR1 is SGHRS and CDR2 is YFSETQ. CDR3 length: 14 amino acids. CDR3 nucleotides: TGCGCCAGCAGTAGCAGCTCTGGGGCCAACGTCCTGACTTTC. Its protein is CASSSSSGANVLTF.

V and J are TRBV29-1 and TRBJ2-5; TRBD1 matches at 12 bases. Germline CDR1 and CDR2: SQVTM and ANQGSEA. The ends lost 6 bases at V and 5 bases at J; junction bases unmatched: 10. This CDR3 is built from 15 residues. The DNA of the CDR3 is TGCAGCGTGACGGGGACAGGGGGCAGTGGGGAGACCCAGTACTTC. It yields the protein CSVTGTGGSGETQYF.

The chain is built from TRBV5-1 and TRBJ1-2; TRBD1 matches 11 bases. This CDR3 is 14 amino acids long. V was clipped by 4 bases and J by 6 bases; unmatched bases: 5. CDR1 is SGHRS, CDR2 YFSETQ, per germline. The CDR3 region is CASSPGQGVDGYTF. CDR3 sequence (DNA): TGCGCCAGCAGCCCGGGACAGGGGGTTGATGGCTACACCTTC.

The chain couples TRBV28 to TRBJ1-3, with TRBD1 matching over 8 bases. Losses at the gene ends were 4 bases for V and 5 bases for J; bases not matched to a gene: 7. This CDR3 comprises 15 residues. Germline-derived CDR1 and CDR2 are MDHEN and SYDVKM. CDR3 amino acids: CASSSPGTGRNTIYF. In DNA form, the CDR3 reads TGTGCCAGCAGTTCCCCGGGGACAGGTCGAAACACCATATATTTT.

The chain carries TRBV28 and TRBJ2-3, with a tentative D call TRBD1 (7 bases). Germline assignment: CDR1 MDHEN and CDR2 SYDVKM. The CDR3 consists of 15 residues. Trimming left V 4 bases short and J 4 bases short, with 15 bases between. Here the CDR3 DNA reads TGTGCCAGCAGTTCGTACGGAGGGACAGCAGATACGCAGTATTTT. Residues: CASSSYGGTADTQYF.

The chain uses TRBV10-3 and TRBJ1-2; 9 bases line up with TRBD1. V gave up 4 bases and J gave up 8 bases; unmatched junction bases: 5. CDR3 size: 13 residues. CDR1 is ENHRY and CDR2 is SYGVKD in the germline V gene. The CDR3 sequence is CAISARQGEGYTF. The DNA of the CDR3 is TGTGCCATCAGTGCCAGACAGGGGGAGGGCTACACCTTC.

The chain employs TRBV6-5 and TRBJ1-6, with 11 positions matching TRBD1. This CDR3 region has 15 residues. Germline-derived CDR1 and CDR2 are MNHEY and SVGAGI. V dropped 4 bases and J dropped 10; count of bases not matched to a gene: 6. The CDR3 protein is CASSSSGQGGSPLHF. CDR3 DNA: TGTGCCAGCAGTTCCTCGGGACAGGGGGGATCACCCCTCCACTTT.

This clone has just one count. The chain employs TRBV7-9 and TRBJ1-2, with D perhaps TRBD1 (5 bases). This CDR3 comprises 14 residues. Germline loops: CDR1 SEHNR, CDR2 FQNEAQ (reference sequence). Trimming left V 3 bases short and J 6 bases short, with 14 bases between. The chain's CDR3 is CASSFPGGTDGYTF. The CDR3 nucleotides read TGTGCCAGCAGCTTCCCGGGAGGGACCGATGGCTACACCTTC.

This chain joins TRBV18 and TRBJ1-1; D gene ambiguous. The germline V and J ends were trimmed by 0 bases and 1 base, with 9 bases remaining between them. CDR3 length: 15 residues. Germline V gene data show CDR1 as KGHSH and CDR2 as LQKENI. The CDR3 nucleotides are TGTGCCAGCTCACCACCGCTGGGAGGGAACACTGAAGCTTTCTTT. It codes for CASSPPLGGNTEAFF.

The rearrangement uses TRBV6-1 and TRBJ2-3; 12 bases map to TRBD2. Germline lookup yields CDR1 MNHNS and CDR2 SASEGT. CDR3 length equals 17 residues. After removal of 0 bases from V and 1 base from J, the junction contained 2 bases not matched to a gene. The CDR3 is CASSEAPSGRGTDTQYF. The CDR3 DNA sequence: TGTGCCAGCAGTGAAGCCCCTAGCGGGAGGGGCACAGATACGCAGTATTTT.

V gene TRBV15 combines with J gene TRBJ2-2, with a possible D match to TRBD2 (5 bases). V lost 0 bases and J 4 bases, leaving 12 bases between the germline ends. The germline V gene has CDR1 LNHNV and CDR2 YYDKDF (reference sequence). This CDR3 contains 16 residues. The CDR3 loop is CATSRERHAGTGELFF. In nucleotides, the CDR3 is TGTGCCACCAGCAGAGAACGTCATGCGGGCACCGGGGAGCTGTTTTTT.

V usage is TRBV9 and J usage is TRBJ2-3; no clear D. Per the germline V gene, CDR1 is SGDLS and CDR2 is YYNGEE. This CDR3 comprises 12 residues. With 0 bases removed from V and 3 bases from J, the gap between germline ends came to 2 bases. CDR3 residues: CASSVATDTQYF. CDR3 sequence (DNA): TGTGCCAGCAGCGTAGCTACAGATACGCAGTATTTT.

V usage is TRBV7-2 and J usage is TRBJ2-7; TRBD1 agrees at 7 bases. This CDR3 has 15 amino acids. Germline CDR1 is SGHTA and CDR2 is FQGNSA. The junction had 9 bases not matched to a gene; V was cut back by 5 bases and J by 2 bases. The CDR3, as DNA: TGTGCCAGCAGCCCAGGGGGTAATAGAGCCTACGAGCAGTACTTC. This translates into CASSPGGNRAYEQYF.

The chain uses TRBV5-8 and TRBJ2-4, with 7 bases fitting TRBD1. Trimming took 3 bases from V and 1 from J; bases not matched to a gene: 1. The CDR3 runs to 14 residues. CDR1 and CDR2 (germline): SGHTS, YDEGEE. CDR3 sequence: CASSSRGAKNIQYF. The CDR3 nucleotides are TGTGCCAGCAGCTCCAGGGGGGCCAAAAACATTCAGTACTTC.